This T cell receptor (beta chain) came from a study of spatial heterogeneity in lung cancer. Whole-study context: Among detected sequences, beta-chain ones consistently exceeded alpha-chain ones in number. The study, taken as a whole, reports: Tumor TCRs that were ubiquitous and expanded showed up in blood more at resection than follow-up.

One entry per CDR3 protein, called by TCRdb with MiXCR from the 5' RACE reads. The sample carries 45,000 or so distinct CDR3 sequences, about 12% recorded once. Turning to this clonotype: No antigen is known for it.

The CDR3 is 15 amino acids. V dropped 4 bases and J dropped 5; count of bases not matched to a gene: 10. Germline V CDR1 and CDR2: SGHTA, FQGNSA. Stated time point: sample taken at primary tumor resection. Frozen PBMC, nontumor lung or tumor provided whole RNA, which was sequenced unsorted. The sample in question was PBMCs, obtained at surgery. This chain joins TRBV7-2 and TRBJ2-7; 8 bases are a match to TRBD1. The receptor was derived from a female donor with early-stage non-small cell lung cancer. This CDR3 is CASSWRQGQSDEQYF. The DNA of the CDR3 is TGTGCCAGCAGCTGGAGACAGGGGCAGTCAGACGAGCAGTACTTC.